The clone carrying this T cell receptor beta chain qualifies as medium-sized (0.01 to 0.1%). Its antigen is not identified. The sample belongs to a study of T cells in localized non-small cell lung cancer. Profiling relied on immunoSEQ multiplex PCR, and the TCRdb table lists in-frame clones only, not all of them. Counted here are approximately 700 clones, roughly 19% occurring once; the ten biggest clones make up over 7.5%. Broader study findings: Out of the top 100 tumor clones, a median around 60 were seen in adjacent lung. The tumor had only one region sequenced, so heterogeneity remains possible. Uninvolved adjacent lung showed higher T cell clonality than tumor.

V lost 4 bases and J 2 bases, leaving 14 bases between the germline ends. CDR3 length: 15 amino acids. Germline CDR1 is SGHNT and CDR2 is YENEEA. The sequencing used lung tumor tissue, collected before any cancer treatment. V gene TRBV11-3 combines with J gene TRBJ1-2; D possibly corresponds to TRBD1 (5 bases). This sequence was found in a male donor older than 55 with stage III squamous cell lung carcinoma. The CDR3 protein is CASSSWGEYNYGYTF. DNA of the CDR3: TGTGCCAGCAGCTCGTGGGGGGAGTACAACTATGGCTACACCTTC.